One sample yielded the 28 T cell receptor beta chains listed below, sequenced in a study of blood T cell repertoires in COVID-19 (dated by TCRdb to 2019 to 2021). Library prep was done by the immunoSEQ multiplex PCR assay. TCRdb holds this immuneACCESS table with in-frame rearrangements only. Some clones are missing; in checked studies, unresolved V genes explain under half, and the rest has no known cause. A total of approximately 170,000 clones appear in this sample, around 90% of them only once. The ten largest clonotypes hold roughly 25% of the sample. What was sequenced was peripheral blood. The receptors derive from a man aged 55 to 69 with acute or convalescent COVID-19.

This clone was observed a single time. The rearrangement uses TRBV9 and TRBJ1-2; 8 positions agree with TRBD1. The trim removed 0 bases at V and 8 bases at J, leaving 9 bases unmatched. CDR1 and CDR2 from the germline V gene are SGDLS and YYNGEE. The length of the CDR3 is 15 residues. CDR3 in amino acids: CASSVVTTGVGGYTF. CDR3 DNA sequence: TGTGCCAGCAGCGTAGTCACGACAGGGGTCGGGGGCTACACCTTC. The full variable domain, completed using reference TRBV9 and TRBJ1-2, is DSGVTQTPKHLITATGQRVTLRCSPRSGDLSVYWYQQSLDQGLQFLIQYYNGEERAKGNILERFSAQQFPDLHSELNLSSLELGDSALYFCASSVVTTGVGGYTFGSGTRLTVV.

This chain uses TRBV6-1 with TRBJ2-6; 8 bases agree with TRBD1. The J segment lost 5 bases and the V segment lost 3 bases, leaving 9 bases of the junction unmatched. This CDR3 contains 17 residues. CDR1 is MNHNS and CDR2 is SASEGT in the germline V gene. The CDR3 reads CASSEGQANLWANVLTF. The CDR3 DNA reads TGTGCCAGCAGTGAGGGACAGGCAAATCTCTGGGCCAACGTCCTGACTTTC.

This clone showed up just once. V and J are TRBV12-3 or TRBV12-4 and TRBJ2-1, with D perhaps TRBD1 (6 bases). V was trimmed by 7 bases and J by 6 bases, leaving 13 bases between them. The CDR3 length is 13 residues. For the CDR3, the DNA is TGTGCCAGCAAGTTTACAGGGAGCAATGAGCAGTTCTTC. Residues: CASKFTGSNEQFF.

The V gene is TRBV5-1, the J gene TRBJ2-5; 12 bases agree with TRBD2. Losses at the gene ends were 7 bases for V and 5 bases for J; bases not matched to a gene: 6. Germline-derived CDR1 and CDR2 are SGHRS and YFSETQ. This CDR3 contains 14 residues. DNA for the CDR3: TGCGCCAGCCGGACTAGCGGGATTGTGGAGACCCAGTACTTC. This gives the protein CASRTSGIVETQYF.

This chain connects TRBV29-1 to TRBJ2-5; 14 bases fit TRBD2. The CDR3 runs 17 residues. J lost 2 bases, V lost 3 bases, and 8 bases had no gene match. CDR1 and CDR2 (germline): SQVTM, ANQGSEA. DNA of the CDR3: TGCAGCGTTGATCGGACTAGCGGGGGGCCACAGCAAGAGACCCAGTACTTC. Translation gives CSVDRTSGGPQQETQYF.

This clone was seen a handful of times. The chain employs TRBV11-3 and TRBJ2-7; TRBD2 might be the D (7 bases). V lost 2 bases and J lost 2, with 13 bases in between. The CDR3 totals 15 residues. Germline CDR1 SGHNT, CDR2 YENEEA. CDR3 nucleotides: TGTGCCAGCAGCTTAAAGGGGGGGATTCCCTACGAGCAGTACGTC. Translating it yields CASSLKGGIPYEQYV.

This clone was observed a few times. In DNA, the CDR3 is TGTGCCAGCAGCCAAGACAGGGGGCCGGACACCATATATTTT. Its translation: CASSQDRGPDTIYF. V usage is TRBV4-2 and J usage is TRBJ1-3, with 8 bases fitting TRBD1. Germline V gene sequence: CDR1 LGHNA, CDR2 YNFKEQ. The CDR3 runs to 14 residues. The trim removed 0 bases at V and 8 bases at J, leaving 3 bases unmatched.

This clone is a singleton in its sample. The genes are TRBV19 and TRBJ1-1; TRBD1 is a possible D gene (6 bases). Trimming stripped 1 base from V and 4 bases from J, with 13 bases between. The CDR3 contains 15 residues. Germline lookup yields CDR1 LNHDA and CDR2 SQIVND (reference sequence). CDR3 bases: TGTGCCAGTAGTATAGGAGGGGGACCGGGCACTGAAGCTTTCTTT. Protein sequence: CASSIGGGPGTEAFF.

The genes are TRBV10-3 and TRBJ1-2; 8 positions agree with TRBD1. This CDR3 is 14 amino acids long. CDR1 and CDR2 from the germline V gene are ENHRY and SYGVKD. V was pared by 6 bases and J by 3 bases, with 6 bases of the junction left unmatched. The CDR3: CAIRADREHYGYTF. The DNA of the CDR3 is TGTGCCATCAGGGCGGACAGGGAGCACTATGGCTACACCTTC.

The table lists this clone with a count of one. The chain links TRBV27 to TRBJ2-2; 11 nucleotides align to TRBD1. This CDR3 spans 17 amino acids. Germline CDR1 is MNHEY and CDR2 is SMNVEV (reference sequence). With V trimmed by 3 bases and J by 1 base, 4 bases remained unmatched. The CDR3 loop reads CASSFRGTGGNTGELFF. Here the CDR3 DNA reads TGTGCCAGCAGTTTTAGGGGGACAGGGGGGAACACCGGGGAGCTGTTTTTT.

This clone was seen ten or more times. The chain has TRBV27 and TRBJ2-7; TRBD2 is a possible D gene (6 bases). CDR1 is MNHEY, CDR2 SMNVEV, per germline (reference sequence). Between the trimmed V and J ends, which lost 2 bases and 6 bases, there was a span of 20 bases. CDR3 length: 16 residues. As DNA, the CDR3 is TGTGCCAGCAGTTTAGGATCCCGGGGGTCGGTCTCCGAGCAGTACTTC. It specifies CASSLGSRGSVSEQYF.

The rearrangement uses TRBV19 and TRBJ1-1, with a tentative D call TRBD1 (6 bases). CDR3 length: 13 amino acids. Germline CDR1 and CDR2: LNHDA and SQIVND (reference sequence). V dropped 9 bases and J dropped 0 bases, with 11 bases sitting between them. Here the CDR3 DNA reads TGTGCCAGCCGAGGGGACATGAACACTGAAGCTTTCTTT. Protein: CASRGDMNTEAFF.

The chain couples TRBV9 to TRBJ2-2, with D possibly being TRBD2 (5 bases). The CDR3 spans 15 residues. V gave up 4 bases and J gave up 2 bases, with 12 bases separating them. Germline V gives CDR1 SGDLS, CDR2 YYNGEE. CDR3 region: CASSPMRANTGELFF. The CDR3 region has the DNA TGTGCCAGCAGCCCAATGAGGGCTAACACCGGGGAGCTGTTTTTT.

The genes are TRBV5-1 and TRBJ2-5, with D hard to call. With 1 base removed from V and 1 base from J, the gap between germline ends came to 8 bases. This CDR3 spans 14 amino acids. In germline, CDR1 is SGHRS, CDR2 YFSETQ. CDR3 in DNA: TGCGCCAGCAGCTTGCAACAGATCCAAGAGACCCAGTACTTC. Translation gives CASSLQQIQETQYF.

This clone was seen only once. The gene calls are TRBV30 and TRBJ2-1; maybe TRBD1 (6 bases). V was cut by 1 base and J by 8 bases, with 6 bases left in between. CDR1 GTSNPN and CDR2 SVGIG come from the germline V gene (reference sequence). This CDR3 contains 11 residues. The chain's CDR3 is CAWSEGDEQFF. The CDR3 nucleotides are TGTGCCTGGAGTGAGGGGGATGAGCAGTTCTTC.

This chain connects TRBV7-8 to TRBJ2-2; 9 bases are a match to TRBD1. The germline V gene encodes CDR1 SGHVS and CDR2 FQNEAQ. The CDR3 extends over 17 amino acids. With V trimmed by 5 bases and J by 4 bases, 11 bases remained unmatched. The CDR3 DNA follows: TGTGCCAGCAGCCCTCTAGTCGGGACAGGGCGCACCGGGGAGCTGTTTTTT. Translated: CASSPLVGTGRTGELFF.

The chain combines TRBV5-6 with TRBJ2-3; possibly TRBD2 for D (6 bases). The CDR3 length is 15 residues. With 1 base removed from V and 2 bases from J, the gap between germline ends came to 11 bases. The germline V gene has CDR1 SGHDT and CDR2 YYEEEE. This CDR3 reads CASSLTPGDTDTQYF. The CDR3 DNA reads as TGTGCCAGCAGCTTGACCCCGGGGGACACAGATACGCAGTATTTT.

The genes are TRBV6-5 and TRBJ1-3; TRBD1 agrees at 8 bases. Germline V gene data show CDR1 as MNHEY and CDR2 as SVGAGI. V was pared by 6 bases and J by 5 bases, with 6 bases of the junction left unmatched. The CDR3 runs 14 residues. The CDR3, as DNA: TGTGCCAGCAGCCCCGGACAGGGAAGAAACACCATATATTTT. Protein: CASSPGQGRNTIYF.

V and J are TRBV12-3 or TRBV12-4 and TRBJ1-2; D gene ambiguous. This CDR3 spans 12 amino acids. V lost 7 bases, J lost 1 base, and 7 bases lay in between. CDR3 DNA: TGTGCCAGCAACAGTCTTAACTATGGCTACACCTTC. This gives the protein CASNSLNYGYTF.

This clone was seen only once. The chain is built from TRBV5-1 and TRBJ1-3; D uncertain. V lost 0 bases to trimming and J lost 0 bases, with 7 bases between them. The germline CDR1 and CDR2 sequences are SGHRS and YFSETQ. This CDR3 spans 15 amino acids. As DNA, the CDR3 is TGCGCCAGCAGCTTGGACTGGAGCTCTGGAAACACCATATATTTT. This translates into CASSLDWSSGNTIYF. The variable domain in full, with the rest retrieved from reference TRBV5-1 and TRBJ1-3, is KAGVTQTPRYLIKTRGQQVTLSCSPISGHRSVSWYQQTPGQGLQFLFEYFSETQRNKGNFPGRFSGRQFSNSRSEMNVSTLELGDSALYLCASSLDWSSGNTIYFGEGSWLTVV.

This chain's CDR3 is CASTSRPGTRYNEQFF. CDR3 in DNA: TGTGCCAGTACCTCTCGGCCCGGGACTAGATACAATGAGCAGTTCTTC. The chain uses TRBV19 and TRBJ2-1; 8 bases are a match to TRBD2. The germline CDR1 and CDR2 sequences are LNHDA and SQIVND (reference sequence). Unmatched junction bases numbered 12, after V lost 7 bases and J lost 4 bases. This CDR3 spans 16 amino acids.

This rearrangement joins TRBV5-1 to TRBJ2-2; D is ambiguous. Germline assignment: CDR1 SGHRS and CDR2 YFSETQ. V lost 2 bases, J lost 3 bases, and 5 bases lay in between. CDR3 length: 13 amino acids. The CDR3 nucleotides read TGCGCCAGCAGCTTAAGCTACACCGGGGAGCTGTTTTTT. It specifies CASSLSYTGELFF.

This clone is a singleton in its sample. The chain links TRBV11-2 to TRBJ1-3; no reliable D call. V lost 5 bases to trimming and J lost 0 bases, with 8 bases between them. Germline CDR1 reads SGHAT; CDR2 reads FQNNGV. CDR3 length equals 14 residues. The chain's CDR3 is CASSRSYSGNTIYF. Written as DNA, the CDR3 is TGTGCCAGCAGCCGTTCGTACTCTGGAAACACCATATATTTT. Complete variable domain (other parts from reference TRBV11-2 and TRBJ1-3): EAGVAQSPRYKIIEKRQSVAFWCNPISGHATLYWYQQILGQGPKLLIQFQNNGVVDDSQLPKDRFSAERLKGVDSTLKIQPAKLEDSAVYLCASSRSYSGNTIYFGEGSWLTVV.

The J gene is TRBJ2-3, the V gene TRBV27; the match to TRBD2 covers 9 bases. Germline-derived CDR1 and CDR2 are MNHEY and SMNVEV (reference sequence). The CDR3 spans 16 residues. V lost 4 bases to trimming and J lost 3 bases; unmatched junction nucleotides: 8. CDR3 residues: CASSSSRGLATDTQYF. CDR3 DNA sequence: TGTGCCAGCAGTTCCTCGCGGGGACTAGCTACAGATACGCAGTATTTT.

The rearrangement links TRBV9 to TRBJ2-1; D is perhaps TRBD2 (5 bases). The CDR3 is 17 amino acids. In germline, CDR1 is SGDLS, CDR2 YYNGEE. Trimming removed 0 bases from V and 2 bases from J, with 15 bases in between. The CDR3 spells CASSVAGSAEAYNEQFF. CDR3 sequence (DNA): TGTGCCAGCAGCGTAGCTGGGAGCGCAGAGGCCTACAATGAGCAGTTCTTC.

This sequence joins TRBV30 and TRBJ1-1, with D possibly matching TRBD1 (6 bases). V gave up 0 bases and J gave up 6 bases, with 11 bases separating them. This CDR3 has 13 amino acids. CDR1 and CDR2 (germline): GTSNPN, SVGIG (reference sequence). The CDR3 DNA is TGTGCCTGGAGTGTCTACAGGGAATCTGAAGCTTTCTTT. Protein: CAWSVYRESEAFF.

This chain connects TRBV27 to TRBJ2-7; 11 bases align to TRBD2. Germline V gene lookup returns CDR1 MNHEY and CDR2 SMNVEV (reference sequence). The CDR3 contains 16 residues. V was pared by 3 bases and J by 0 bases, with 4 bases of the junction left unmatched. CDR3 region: CASSLQTSGGSYEQYF. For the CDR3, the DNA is TGTGCCAGCAGTTTGCAAACTAGCGGGGGCTCCTACGAGCAGTACTTC.

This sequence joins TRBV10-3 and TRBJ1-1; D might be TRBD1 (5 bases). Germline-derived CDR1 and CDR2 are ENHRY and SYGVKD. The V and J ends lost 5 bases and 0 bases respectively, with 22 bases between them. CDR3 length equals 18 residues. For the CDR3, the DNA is TGTGCCATCAGTTCCAGGGAGGCGAACATCATCATGAACACTGAAGCTTTCTTT. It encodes CAISSREANIIMNTEAFF.